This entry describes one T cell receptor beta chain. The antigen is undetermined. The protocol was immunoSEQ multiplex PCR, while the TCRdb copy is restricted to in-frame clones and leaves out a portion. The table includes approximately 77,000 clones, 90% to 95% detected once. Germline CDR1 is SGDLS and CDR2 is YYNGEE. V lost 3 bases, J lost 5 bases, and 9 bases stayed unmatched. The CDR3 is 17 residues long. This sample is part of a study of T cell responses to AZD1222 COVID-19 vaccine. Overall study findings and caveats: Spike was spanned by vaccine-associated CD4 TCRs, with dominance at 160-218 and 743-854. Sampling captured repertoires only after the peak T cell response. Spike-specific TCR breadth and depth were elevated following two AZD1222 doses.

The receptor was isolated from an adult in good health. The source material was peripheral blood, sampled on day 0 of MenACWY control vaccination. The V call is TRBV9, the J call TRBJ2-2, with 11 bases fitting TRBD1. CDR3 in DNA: TGTGCCAGCAGCGGGACAGGGGGCGGCGTTGCAACCGGGGAGCTGTTTTTT. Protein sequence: CASSGTGGGVATGELFF.